The clone carrying this TCR beta chain has more than one count but fewer than ten. Its specificity is not known. A single record per CDR3 protein comes from TCRdb applying MiXCR to the reads. The data contain approximately 910,000 distinct CDR3 sequences, 30% to 40% of them singletons. V dropped 2 bases and J dropped 0 bases, with 18 bases sitting between them. CDR1 and CDR2 from the germline V gene are MDHEN and SYDVKM. The CDR3 contains 18 residues. The data were taken from a study of T cell repertoires in cytomegalovirus infection. Study information: Used in the study were CMV epitopes, some recently identified and HLA-C-restricted, others well-studied and HLA-B-restricted. Whole-study results and caveats: There were carriers of CMV plus the relevant HLA, and cumulative public TCR beta family frequency identified them.

Source: cultured CD8+ T cells from PBMCs, taken from culture after CMV antigen stimulation. The TCR originated in a human donor in good health (CMV status not recorded). Some clones in this sample may be carry-over from other donors' samples. The chain is built from TRBV28 and TRBJ2-3; D not certain. This CDR3 reads CASSLGWGSSRSTDTQYF. CDR3 coding DNA: TGTGCCAGCAGTTTAGGGTGGGGAAGTTCGAGGAGCACAGATACGCAGTATTTT.